The 10 T cell receptor beta chains listed next were all sequenced from one sample in a study of shared clonotypes between healthy human individuals (dated by TCRdb to the early 2020s). The library was made by the immunoSEQ multiplex PCR assay. TCRdb obtained this table from immuneACCESS and retained in-frame rearrangements with V and J assigned. These tables miss some clones; where compared with another copy, unresolved V genes account for less than half of the shortfall, and the remainder is unexplained. The sample table contains a few million clones; only one count was recorded for 92% of them. Approximately 0.39% of the sample comes from the top ten. Specimen: naive CD4+ T cells from PBMCs. This specimen's cell subset or site label, per the study, means: CD45RA+ positively selected. These receptors all stem from a man younger than 30 in good health. Some clones in this sample may be carry-over from other donors' samples.

The chain links TRBV30 to TRBJ2-1; D is possibly TRBD2 (6 bases). This CDR3 is 12 amino acids long. V lost 2 bases to trimming and J lost 12 bases, with 14 bases between them. Germline CDR1 and CDR2: GTSNPN and SVGIG (reference sequence). The CDR3 here is CAWSLGAGWQFF. Here the CDR3 DNA reads TGTGCCTGGAGTTTAGGCGCGGGGTGGCAGTTCTTC.

The V and J genes are TRBV6-1 and TRBJ2-4; D perhaps matches TRBD1 (7 bases). Germline V gene sequence: CDR1 MNHNS, CDR2 SASEGT. This CDR3 contains 13 residues. V shed 0 bases and J shed 12 bases, with 12 bases lying between them. Here the CDR3 reads CASSEARGASQYF. The CDR3 DNA reads TGTGCCAGCAGTGAAGCCAGGGGGGCCAGTCAGTACTTC.

This chain joins TRBV2 and TRBJ2-3; 9 nucleotides align to TRBD2. This CDR3 has 16 residues. The V gene's germline CDR1 is SNHLY and CDR2 FYNNEI. Trimming at V came to 5 bases and at J to 1 base, leaving 7 bases not matched to a gene. The DNA for the CDR3 is TGTGCCAGCAGTCAACTACTAGCGGGCGGCACAGATACGCAGTATTTT. Translation gives CASSQLLAGGTDTQYF.

V and J are TRBV28 and TRBJ1-5; 8 bases are shared with TRBD1. J lost 2 bases, V lost 5 bases, and 5 bases had no gene match. The CDR3 has 15 residues. Germline V gene data show CDR1 as MDHEN and CDR2 as SYDVKM. The chain's CDR3 is CASSGQGGGNQPQHF. The CDR3, as DNA: TGTGCCAGCAGTGGACAGGGAGGGGGCAATCAGCCCCAGCATTTT.

This chain links TRBV9 with TRBJ2-7, with 12 bases lining up with TRBD2. Germline trimming cut 3 bases from V and 0 bases from J; bases unmatched to any gene: 19. From germline, CDR1 is SGDLS and CDR2 YYNGEE. The CDR3 is 21 amino acids. The CDR3 DNA reads TGTGCCAGCAGCGCTCCGGGGGGCGGGACTAGCGGGTTGGGCCCCTCCTACGAGCAGTACTTC. Amino acids: CASSAPGGGTSGLGPSYEQYF. The full variable domain, with the rest looked up from reference TRBV9 and TRBJ2-7, is DSGVTQTPKHLITATGQRVTLRCSPRSGDLSVYWYQQSLDQGLQFLIQYYNGEERAKGNILERFSAQQFPDLHSELNLSSLELGDSALYFCASSAPGGGTSGLGPSYEQYFGPGTRLTVT.

The rearrangement joins TRBV5-1 to TRBJ1-2; a weak D match, TRBD1 (6 bases). V shed 4 bases and J shed 7 bases, with 14 bases lying between them. There are 13 residues in the CDR3. Germline CDR1 SGHRS, CDR2 YFSETQ. Here the CDR3 reads CASSVEGDLGYTF. The CDR3 DNA is TGCGCCAGCAGCGTAGAGGGGGATCTTGGCTACACCTTC.

The chain uses TRBV5-1 and TRBJ2-1; D may be TRBD1 or TRBD2 (6 bases each). CDR3 length: 16 residues. Germline CDR1 is SGHRS and CDR2 is YFSETQ. With 1 base removed from V and 4 bases from J, the gap between germline ends came to 15 bases. DNA of the CDR3: TGCGCCAGCAGCTTGTCGGGGGCTAGCGCATACAATGAGCAGTTCTTC. The encoded protein is CASSLSGASAYNEQFF.

A note on this clone: The sample holds other DNA sequences that translate to the same CDR3. The CDR3 sequence is CASSAGGRETQYF. The CDR3 coding sequence is TGCGCCAGCAGCGCCGGGGGTCGAGAGACCCAGTACTTC. The V call is TRBV5-1, the J call TRBJ2-5; TRBD2 is a possible D gene (6 bases). Germline V gene data show CDR1 as SGHRS and CDR2 as YFSETQ. The CDR3 extends over 13 amino acids. V was pared by 4 bases and J by 4 bases, with 11 bases between. The full variable domain, rest sourced from reference TRBV5-1 and TRBJ2-5, is KAGVTQTPRYLIKTRGQQVTLSCSPISGHRSVSWYQQTPGQGLQFLFEYFSETQRNKGNFPGRFSGRQFSNSRSEMNVSTLELGDSALYLCASSAGGRETQYFGPGTRLLVL.

The V call is TRBV6-1, the J call TRBJ1-2; perhaps TRBD1 as D (5 bases). Germline CDR1 MNHNS, CDR2 SASEGT. V was shortened by 4 bases and J by 5 bases, with 11 bases between the two germline ends. This CDR3 region has 13 residues. Written as DNA, the CDR3 is TGTGCCAGCAGTGGGCAGGGCCCATATGGCTACACCTTC. Encoded protein: CASSGQGPYGYTF.

This clone came up a few times. The CDR3 nucleotides read TGCGCCAGCAGGGGTGAGGCCCAGCCCCAGCATTTT. Translated, it gives CASRGEAQPQHF. This chain joins TRBV10-2 and TRBJ1-5; D unresolved. Germline values: CDR1 WSHSY, CDR2 SAAADI. V was trimmed by 6 bases and J by 7 bases, leaving 10 bases between them. The CDR3 is made up of 12 amino acids.